These 9 T cell receptor beta chains were all obtained from the same sample, sequenced in a study of regulatory T cells in long-lasting Graves disease. For TCR beta, libraries came from iRepertoire HTBI primers and Arm-PCR of CDR3 regions. TCRdb reprocessed the multiplex PCR reads via MiXCR and lists one record per CDR3 protein. The profile shows a few hundred thousand distinct CDR3 sequences, about 23% of them singletons. Time point specified: persistent/refractory GD, antithyroid drugs over 5 years with positive TRAb. The TCR library used RNA extracted from PBMCs. Specimen: peripheral blood mononuclear cells (PBMCs), collected when the disease was refractory, from a patient treated with antithyroid drugs. Receptors originate from a middle-aged woman with Graves disease.

This clonotype appeared a few times. The chain links TRBV6-5 to TRBJ2-5, with 10 bases that match TRBD2. This CDR3 is 12 amino acids long. Trimming removed 2 bases from V and 10 bases from J; junction bases left unmatched: 1. Germline CDR1 and CDR2: MNHEY and SVGAGI. The CDR3 loop reads CASSYLAGVQYF. CDR3 nucleotide sequence: TGTGCCAGCAGTTACCTAGCGGGAGTCCAGTACTTC.

In its sample, this clonotype was seen many times. This chain connects TRBV10-1 to TRBJ1-1; no definite D call. Looked up from germline, CDR1 is WNHNN and CDR2 is SYGVQD (reference sequence). The germline V and J ends were trimmed by 4 bases and 2 bases, with 8 bases remaining between them. This CDR3 has 13 residues. CDR3 bases: TGCGCCAGCAGTGTGAAGTCAAACACTGAAGCTTTCTTT. Amino acid sequence: CASSVKSNTEAFF.

The genes are TRBV7-9 and TRBJ2-7; D is possibly TRBD2 (5 bases). Germline loops: CDR1 SEHNR, CDR2 FQNEAQ (reference sequence). There are 16 residues in the CDR3. The V and J ends lost 1 base and 5 bases respectively, with 18 bases between them. Here the CDR3 reads CASSLGRATSSDEQYF. In DNA, the CDR3 is TGTGCCAGCAGCTTAGGTCGCGCCACTAGTTCTGACGAGCAGTACTTC.

The chain combines TRBV29-1 with TRBJ2-1; perhaps TRBD1 as D (5 bases). V was pared by 3 bases and J by 6 bases, with 18 bases between. Germline V lookup: CDR1 SQVTM, CDR2 ANQGSEA. This CDR3 is built from 15 residues. The CDR3 loop is CSVDLRQSLRNEQFF. The CDR3 nucleotides are TGCAGCGTTGATCTTAGACAGTCTCTACGCAATGAGCAGTTCTTC.

This chain uses TRBV14 with TRBJ1-1, with D tentatively TRBD1 (5 bases). V was pared by 0 bases and J by 3 bases, with 14 bases between. From germline, CDR1 is SGHDN and CDR2 FVKESK. CDR3 size: 16 residues. The CDR3, as DNA: TGTGCCAGCAGCCAAGATTGGGGGGGTGTCGACACTGAAGCTTTCTTT. Encoded protein: CASSQDWGGVDTEAFF.

This clonotype has more than one count but fewer than ten. The chain recombines TRBV6-1 with TRBJ2-4, with TRBD2 as a possible D gene (6 bases). The V and J ends lost 7 bases and 2 bases respectively, with 12 bases between them. This CDR3 is 14 amino acids long. Germline CDR1 MNHNS, CDR2 SASEGT. The CDR3, as DNA: TGTGCCAGCACCGGGAGTGGAACCAAAAACATTCAGTACTTC. It codes for CASTGSGTKNIQYF.

The sample holds many counts of this clonotype. The chain couples TRBV27 to TRBJ2-3, with a tentative D call TRBD2 (5 bases). This CDR3 has 18 residues. The germline V gene has CDR1 MNHEY and CDR2 SMNVEV (reference sequence). Trimming shortened V by 6 bases and J by 0 bases, and 22 bases separated the two germline ends. In DNA, the CDR3 is TGTGCCAGCAGGGTACTAGGATGCCTTAGCTTTAGCACAGATACGCAGTATTTT. Translation: CASRVLGCLSFSTDTQYF.

The chain uses TRBV12-3 or TRBV12-4 and TRBJ2-1; 13 bases align to TRBD2. The V segment lost 3 bases and the J segment 15 bases; nucleotides outside the gene matches: 5. The CDR3 extends over 13 amino acids. For the CDR3, the DNA is TGTGCCAGCAGTTTCGGGACTAGCGGGGAATGGTTCTTC. Its translation: CASSFGTSGEWFF.

This chain joins TRBV4-1 and TRBJ2-5; D remains ambiguous. With 4 bases removed from V and 2 bases from J, the gap between germline ends came to 17 bases. The CDR3 length is 16 residues. Germline V gene data show CDR1 as MGHRA and CDR2 as YSYEKL. As DNA, the CDR3 is TGCGCCAGCAGCCCCTACCTGACCCGCGCTCAAGAGACCCAGTACTTC. It encodes CASSPYLTRAQETQYF.